This T cell receptor (beta chain) was retrieved from a study of blood T cells in healthy people across ages. CDR3 length: 12 residues. Germline loops: CDR1 DFQATT, CDR2 SNEGSKA (reference sequence). V was trimmed by 6 bases and J by 8 bases, leaving 13 bases between them. Next came a second PCR, run for about 7 to 12 cycles, which used a sample-barcoded 5' primer along with a J-beta primer mix. Unique molecular identifiers of 12 random nucleotides labeled each cDNA. From the 5' RACE reads, TCRdb called clonotypes with MiXCR, one entry per CDR3 protein. The profile shows hundreds of thousands of distinct CDR3 sequences, under 45% of them singletons. They isolated at least 6 million PBMCs from each sample.

Sequences were obtained from blood. J is TRBJ1-4 and V is TRBV20-1; D is uncertain. This receptor was identified in a man aged 55 to 70 in good health. The CDR3 DNA is TGCAGTGCCGTCGGGAGTGGGGAAAAACTGTTTTTT. It is translated as CSAVGSGEKLFF.